A selection of T cell receptor beta chains follows, all from one sample in a study of T cell responses to AZD1222 COVID-19 vaccine. Produced via immunoSEQ multiplex PCR; TCRdb's table is partial and in-frame only. Of approximately 130,000 clones detected, 89% appear once; the ten largest clones hold roughly a tenth. The specimen was peripheral blood, collected 28 days after the second AZD1222 dose. The receptor set was obtained from an adult who received the AZD1222 COVID-19 vaccine. Each CDR3 is given with its conserved first and last residue. Each record gives: V gene, D gene, J gene, clone size, CDR3 DNA, CDR3 protein. A D gene is named only where the DNA matches it firmly. Clone size is stated in some rows and not others, as once, few, many or a class when expanded.

TRBV15,.,TRBJ1-3,.,TGTGCCACCAGCAGAAACGGGGGCTCTGGAAACACCATATATTTT,CATSRNGGSGNTIYF
TRBV30,.,TRBJ1-4,.,TGTGCCTGGACTCAAGGGGCTAATGAAAAACTGTTTTTT,CAWTQGANEKLFF
TRBV7-2,.,TRBJ1-2,.,TGTGCCAGCAGCCCCCCGGGGGCAGGGGCGGGCTATGGCTACACCTTC,CASSPPGAGAGYGYTF
TRBV7-9,TRBD1,TRBJ1-2,.,TGTGCCAGCAGCTTCTCGGGACAGGGGCACTATGGCTACACCTTC,CASSFSGQGHYGYTF
TRBV5-6,.,TRBJ2-5,.,TGTGCCAGCAGCTTTTCCCCCCAAGAGACCCAGTACTTC,CASSFSPQETQYF
TRBV2,.,TRBJ1-2,.,TGTGCCAGCAGTGAAGGCCAAGGGGGCTACACCTTC,CASSEGQGGYTF
TRBV29-1,.,TRBJ1-2,.,TGCAGCGTCTACCTCCGCGGCCGAAGCTATGGCTACACCTTC,CSVYLRGRSYGYTF
TRBV5-6,.,TRBJ1-3,once,TGTGCCAGCAGCTCCCAGGGAGGTTCGGTGTACACCATATATTTT,CASSSQGGSVYTIYF
TRBV10-3,TRBD2,TRBJ2-3,.,TGTGCCATCAGCCCCAGGGGGAGAGGACTAGCGGGAGCGGATACGCAGTATTTT,CAISPRGRGLAGADTQYF
TRBV5-1,TRBD1,TRBJ1-2,.,TGCGCCAGCAGCCCGACAGGGGTGGAATATGGCTACACCTTC,CASSPTGVEYGYTF
TRBV6-5,TRBD2,TRBJ2-3,.,TGTGCCAGCAGAATAGCGGGGGCTAGCACAGATACGCAGTATTTT,CASRIAGASTDTQYF
TRBV10-1,.,TRBJ2-1,.,TGCGCCAGCTTCGGGGAAGACTACAATGAGCAGTTCTTC,CASFGEDYNEQFF
TRBV7-8,TRBD1,TRBJ2-2,once,TGTGCCAGCAGCATTCGGACAGGAACTACGAACACCGAGGAGCTGTTTTTT,CASSIRTGTTNTEELFF
TRBV19,TRBD1,TRBJ1-4,.,TGTGCCAGTAGTGTTTGGGACAGGGTTAATGAAAAACTGTTTTTT,CASSVWDRVNEKLFF
TRBV18,.,TRBJ1-3,.,TGTGCCAGCTCACCGAACCAGGGTGCTGGAAACACCATATATTTT,CASSPNQGAGNTIYF
TRBV10-1,TRBD1,TRBJ2-1,.,TGCGCCAGCAGTGATGGCGGGACAGGGGGCTACAATGAGCAGTTCTTC,CASSDGGTGGYNEQFF
TRBV25-1,.,TRBJ1-4,.,TGTGCCTCCCGCAGGCCTAATGAAAAACTGTTTTTT,CASRRPNEKLFF
TRBV30,.,TRBJ1-6,once,TGTGCCTGGAGCTTGGACCCTTCACCCCTCCACTTT,CAWSLDPSPLHF
TRBV19,.,TRBJ1-3,.,TGTGCCAGTAGTATTCTCATCTCTGGAAACACCATATATTTT,CASSILISGNTIYF
TRBV7-9,.,TRBJ2-7,many,TGTGCCAGCAGCGTTTACTACGAGCAGTACTTC,CASSVYYEQYF
TRBV19,.,TRBJ1-1,.,TGTGCCAGTAGTATAGTTACGGGAAACACTGAAGCTTTCTTT,CASSIVTGNTEAFF
TRBV6-5,.,TRBJ1-1,.,TGTGCCAGCAGTTACCTTAGTCTAACGTTCGAAGCTTTCTTT,CASSYLSLTFEAFF
TRBV5-1,.,TRBJ1-2,.,TGCGCCAGCAGCTTGCGAGGGGGAGGCAACTATGGCTACACCTTC,CASSLRGGGNYGYTF